The rows below give T cell receptor beta chains drawn from one sample of a study of T cell changes during pregnancy in multiple sclerosis. The assay was immunoSEQ multiplex PCR, and TCRdb's table has in-frame clones only and misses some. This sample has about 97,000 clones, with about nine tenths found just once. This sample comprised peripheral blood, obtained in the second trimester of pregnancy. Receptor source: a female donor in good health, enrolled as a control in a pregnancy study. The CDR3 runs from the conserved cysteine through the conserved F or W. Expanded clones are given a class, and other clones once, few, many or no size at all.

few TRBJ1-2 TRBV19 CASRGLINYGYTF
once TRBJ2-5 TRBV6-5 CASSLQESGETQYF
- TRBJ1-1 TRBV6-6 CASSYGGGTEAFF
- TRBJ1-1 TRBV2 CASVAGPITPEAFF
- TRBJ2-3 TRBV6-5 CASSYSPSGGANYF
- TRBJ2-1 TRBV15 CATSTTEGADNEQFF
- TRBJ1-6 TRBV11-2 CASSLRNNGTVNNSPLHF
once TRBJ2-7 TRBV6-5 CASSYSSENEQYF
once TRBJ1-1 TRBV27 CASRNVDRGATEAFF
- TRBJ1-2 TRBV28 CASRTGTYGYTF
- TRBJ2-7 TRBV7-8 CASSLRAGTSGLSYEQYF
once TRBJ1-3 TRBV7-8 CASSLDTAGNTIYF
- TRBJ1-2 TRBV5-1 CASSLRFVDRGRPFNYGYTF
- TRBJ1-2 TRBV2 CASSGESYGYTF
- TRBJ1-1 TRBV5-4 CASGVVNTEAFF
- TRBJ2-7 TRBV6-5 CASSTTSEQYF
- TRBJ1-6 TRBV2 CASSDRGNSPLHF
- TRBJ1-4 TRBV28 CASSSTGFLYEKLFF
- TRBJ2-1 TRBV11-2 CASSSVLAGGSEQFF
few TRBJ1-2 TRBV5-1 CACRGTGSNYGYTF
- TRBJ2-1 TRBV27 CASSLPGTSGTGRTYNEQFF
once TRBJ2-7 TRBV27 CASSAPPGDGQYF
- TRBJ1-3 TRBV6-5 CASTQLGGFGNTIYF
- TRBJ1-1 TRBV5-1 CASSWGQGGDEAFF
- TRBJ1-1 TRBV6-5 CASSYPGGLVAFF
- TRBJ2-7 TRBV28 CASSGTGFRAGTSVSYEQYF
once TRBJ1-2 TRBV28 CASRQLNYGYTF
- TRBJ1-2 TRBV25-1 CASSEYTLAGLNYGYTF
- TRBJ1-2 TRBV30 CAWTPGQAYGYTF
- TRBJ1-2 TRBV7-2 CASSSTTTGNYTF
- TRBJ1-2 TRBV5-8 CASSLSGFGYGYTF
- TRBJ1-6 TRBV4-1 CASSQGGQGANYNSPLHF
- TRBJ2-7 TRBV11-2 CASSLRQYEQYF
- TRBJ2-7 TRBV10-2 CASSLGLAGDEQYF
- TRBJ1-4 TRBV6-1 CASSFQGGREKLFF
- TRBJ1-2 TRBV2 CASSQQGRNYGYTF
- TRBJ1-4 TRBV5-4 CASSLAGGSGEKLFF
few TRBJ1-3 TRBV6-1 CASRVRGFSGNTIYF
- TRBJ2-3 TRBV9 CASSLGWRSTDTQYF
- TRBJ2-7 TRBV10-1 CASSDGGGLGEQYF
- TRBJ1-6 TRBV7-9 CASSLRTGGNSPLHF
- TRBJ2-7 TRBV4-2 CASSRGTSGSTSYEQYF
- TRBJ1-5 TRBV6-1 CASSGSGTGLQPQHF
- TRBJ1-3 TRBV6-5 CASSQGQIGNTIYF
once TRBJ1-2 TRBV2 CASSVTGSYTF
once TRBJ2-2 TRBV4-3 CASSPGTGGITGELFF
- TRBJ2-7 TRBV14 CASSRDRGISYEQYF
- TRBJ1-1 TRBV2 CASSGRDRYTEAFF
- TRBJ1-1 TRBV10-3 CAISESSPNTEAFF
once TRBJ1-6 TRBV4-3 CASSQATTGGYNSPLHF
- TRBJ2-7 TRBV28 CASSVTSSVYYEQYF
- TRBJ2-7 TRBV5-4 CASSFPNSYEQYF